Listed below are T cell receptor beta chains from one sample, sequenced in a study of T cell responses to AZD1222 COVID-19 vaccine. The repertoire was sequenced with immunoSEQ multiplex PCR; TCRdb's copy has only in-frame clones and lacks some. The sample contains some 150,000 clones, about 90% of which appear only once. This specimen was peripheral blood, taken on day 0 of AZD1222 vaccination. These receptors all stem from an adult in good health. The CDR3 runs from the conserved cysteine through the conserved F or W. The D gene is left open where the match is weak.

v_gene: TRBV2
d_gene: .
CDR3aa: CASSEWAPQVVDTQYF

v_gene: TRBV7-7
d_gene: TRBD2
CDR3aa: CASSLGTSNTGELFF

v_gene: TRBV4-3
d_gene: .
CDR3aa: CASSQVGPTEPNEKLFF

v_gene: TRBV4-2
d_gene: TRBD1
CDR3aa: CASSQGPTGGNEQFF

v_gene: TRBV7-8
d_gene: TRBD2
CDR3aa: CASSFPNSGGSTGELFF

v_gene: TRBV7-2
d_gene: TRBD1
CDR3aa: CASSPTGGNYGYTF

v_gene: TRBV7-9
d_gene: TRBD1
CDR3aa: CASSSGQGRYEQYF

v_gene: TRBV9
d_gene: .
CDR3aa: CASSVGVQGYGYTF

v_gene: TRBV29-1
d_gene: .
CDR3aa: CSVGGFYDNEQFF

v_gene: TRBV7-2
d_gene: TRBD1
CDR3aa: CASSTNRGPNEKLFF

v_gene: TRBV9
d_gene: TRBD1
CDR3aa: CASSASQEPGTGDGYTF

v_gene: TRBV7-9
d_gene: TRBD1
CDR3aa: CASSRPTAGGLMSDEKLFF

v_gene: TRBV13
d_gene: .
CDR3aa: CASSPESSEQFF

v_gene: TRBV29-1
d_gene: TRBD1
CDR3aa: CSVEERGLGNEQFF

v_gene: TRBV19
d_gene: TRBD1
CDR3aa: CASSISGQTTYEQYF

v_gene: TRBV5-4
d_gene: .
CDR3aa: CASSRNTGELFF

v_gene: TRBV11-1
d_gene: .
CDR3aa: CASSLLGVPGNTIYF

v_gene: TRBV19
d_gene: .
CDR3aa: CASSIFYPRLTAGKPNTEAFF

v_gene: TRBV28
d_gene: .
CDR3aa: CAGAGGNSPLHF

v_gene: TRBV5-1
d_gene: TRBD2
CDR3aa: CASSQTSGRTYEQYF

v_gene: TRBV6-2/TRBV6-3
d_gene: TRBD1
CDR3aa: CASSYFLGSAGQGFYEQYF

v_gene: TRBV29-1
d_gene: .
CDR3aa: CSVAGGVVTDTQYF